This T cell receptor beta chain was sequenced for a study of early T cells in non-severe SARS-CoV-2 infection. The CDR3 spans 13 residues. Trimming at V came to 5 bases and at J to 5 bases, leaving 7 bases not matched to a gene. Germline V gives CDR1 DFQATT, CDR2 SNEGSKA (reference sequence). MiXCR was run by TCRdb on the 5' RACE reads, yielding one entry per CDR3 protein. The sample consists of tens of thousands of distinct CDR3 sequences, 20% to 25% of them appearing once. This clonotype was detected only once. The material was whole blood, obtained at baseline. The receptor comes from an adult who was a healthcare worker with PCR-confirmed SARS-CoV-2 infection or an uninfected control (not recorded which). The chain has TRBV20-1 and TRBJ2-7; TRBD1 aligns across 9 bases. In DNA form, the CDR3 reads TGCAGTGCTCCCCGGGACAGGGTAAACGAGCAGTACTTC. It specifies CSAPRDRVNEQYF.